This is a list of T cell receptor beta chains from one sample in a study of PD-L1 blockade in urothelial cancer. Only in-frame clones appear in the TCRdb table, and some are missing; sequencing was by immunoSEQ multiplex PCR. The sample lists approximately 41,000 clones, about 82% occurring once. The sample was PBMCs, taken around atezolizumab (anti-PD-L1) treatment. These receptor sequences come from an elderly man with urothelial cancer. CDR3s include the opening cysteine and the closing phenylalanine or tryptophan. Each record gives: CDR3 protein, CDR3 DNA, clone size, D gene, V gene, J gene. The D gene is left open where the match is weak. Rows give clone size only sometimes, using once, few, many, or a class for an expanded clone.

CDR3: CASSESQTEQFF; DNA: TGCGCCAGCAGTGAGTCACAGACTGAGCAGTTCTTC; size: -; D: -; V: TRBV10-1; J: TRBJ2-1
CDR3: CASSLDPQGAFGNTIYF; DNA: TGTGCCAGCAGTCTAGACCCTCAGGGGGCCTTTGGAAACACCATATATTTT; size: -; D: TRBD1; V: TRBV28; J: TRBJ1-3
CDR3: CASSPGETQYF; DNA: TGTGCCAGCAGCCCCGGAGAGACCCAGTACTTC; size: -; D: -; V: TRBV14; J: TRBJ2-5
CDR3: CSAGAEGGKNTEAFF; DNA: TGCAGCGCCGGGGCCGAAGGCGGGAAGAACACTGAAGCTTTCTTT; size: once; D: -; V: TRBV29-1; J: TRBJ1-1
CDR3: CASSSGLVSYNEQFF; DNA: TGTGCCAGCAGCTCGGGACTGGTCTCCTACAATGAGCAGTTCTTC; size: -; D: -; V: TRBV11-2; J: TRBJ2-1
CDR3: CASSLDPGSPETQYF; DNA: TGTGCCAGCAGCTTAGACCCAGGATCTCCAGAGACCCAGTACTTC; size: -; D: -; V: TRBV13; J: TRBJ2-5
CDR3: CATSRDRETTQYF; DNA: TGTGCCACCAGCAGAGATCGTGAAACAACGCAGTATTTT; size: -; D: -; V: TRBV15; J: TRBJ2-3
CDR3: CASSSGGSGANVLTF; DNA: TGTGCCAGTAGCTCAGGGGGCTCCGGGGCCAACGTCCTGACTTTC; size: -; D: TRBD1; V: TRBV19; J: TRBJ2-6
CDR3: CASVGGQSNTEAFF; DNA: TGTGCCAGCGTGGGGGGGCAGTCGAACACTGAAGCTTTCTTT; size: -; D: -; V: TRBV2; J: TRBJ1-1
CDR3: CASSPLSDTEAFF; DNA: TGCGCCAGCAGTCCTCTCTCAGACACTGAAGCTTTCTTT; size: few; D: -; V: TRBV5-1; J: TRBJ1-1
CDR3: CASSPASGRYNEQFF; DNA: TGCGCCAGCAGCCCCGCCTCGGGTCGCTACAATGAGCAGTTCTTC; size: -; D: -; V: TRBV4-1; J: TRBJ2-1
CDR3: CASSVGAGPSGNTIYF; DNA: TGTGCCAGCAGCGTAGGGGCAGGGCCCTCTGGAAACACCATATATTTT; size: -; D: -; V: TRBV9; J: TRBJ1-3
CDR3: CASSEPAGRGDETQYF; DNA: TGTGCCAGCAGTGAACCGGCGGGAAGGGGCGACGAGACCCAGTACTTC; size: once; D: -; V: TRBV6-1; J: TRBJ2-5
CDR3: CASSSQLDRPYEQYF; DNA: TGCGCCAGCAGCAGCCAACTGGACAGACCTTACGAGCAGTACTTC; size: few; D: -; V: TRBV5-1; J: TRBJ2-7
CDR3: CASSLFSGEQYF; DNA: TGTGCCAGCAGCTTGTTTTCGGGGGAGCAGTACTTC; size: -; D: -; V: TRBV7-6; J: TRBJ2-7
CDR3: CASSSTPNMNTEAFF; DNA: TGTGCCAGCAGCTCCACCCCTAATATGAACACTGAAGCTTTCTTT; size: -; D: -; V: TRBV7-2; J: TRBJ1-1
CDR3: CASSSPGQGKGNQPQHF; DNA: TGTGCCAGCAGTAGCCCGGGACAGGGGAAGGGCAATCAGCCCCAGCATTTT; size: -; D: TRBD1; V: TRBV28; J: TRBJ1-5